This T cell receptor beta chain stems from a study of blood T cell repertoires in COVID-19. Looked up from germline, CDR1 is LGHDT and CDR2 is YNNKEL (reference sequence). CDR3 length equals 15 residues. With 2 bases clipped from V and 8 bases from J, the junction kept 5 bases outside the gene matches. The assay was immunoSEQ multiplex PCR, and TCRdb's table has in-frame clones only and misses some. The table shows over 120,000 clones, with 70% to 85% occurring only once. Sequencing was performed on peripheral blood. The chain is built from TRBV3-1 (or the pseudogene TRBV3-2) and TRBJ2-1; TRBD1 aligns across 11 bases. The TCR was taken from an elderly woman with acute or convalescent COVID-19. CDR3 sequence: CASSQLRDRGDEQFF. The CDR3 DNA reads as TGTGCCAGCAGCCAACTCCGGGACAGGGGGGATGAGCAGTTCTTC.